This TCR beta chain was recorded in a study of shared clonotypes between healthy human individuals. Study outcomes and limitations: Estimated richness was generally greater in naive than memory subsets.

Concerning this clone: What it binds is unknown.

Data came from immunoSEQ multiplex PCR; TCRdb stores just in-frame clones and leaves some out. The data show some 2,000,000 clones, under 97% seen once. The source material was naive CD4+ T cells sorted from blood. Documented subset: CD45RA+ positively selected. This receptor was identified in a young man in good health.

The CDR3 loop is CASSFDRGANTEAFF. CDR3 in DNA: TGCGCCAGCAGTTTTGACAGGGGGGCGAACACTGAAGCTTTCTTT. The V call is TRBV5-1, the J call TRBJ1-1; 9 bases map to TRBD1. Trimming at V came to 5 bases and at J to 1 base, leaving 6 bases not matched to a gene. The CDR3 length is 15 residues. The germline V gene has CDR1 SGHRS and CDR2 YFSETQ.